A selection of T cell receptor beta chains follows, all from one sample in a study of T cells in Graves' hyperthyroidism and ophthalmopathy. MiXCR, run by TCRdb on the multiplex PCR reads, gives a single entry per CDR3 protein. This table holds more than 300,000 distinct CDR3 sequences, approximately 18% found once. Sequenced: blood. The receptors here all came from a woman aged 30 to 39 with Graves' hyperthyroidism that later progressed to Graves' ophthalmopathy. Both conserved end residues are part of each CDR3. The D gene is left open where the match is weak. A row's size may be missing; if present it is once, few, many or a size class.

CDR3 protein: CASSFRGPPYEQYF
CDR3 DNA: TGTGCCAGCAGCTTCAGGGGTCCTCCCTACGAGCAGTACTTC
D gene: .
clone size: many
J gene: TRBJ2-7
V gene: TRBV11-2

CDR3 protein: CASSTYRDILAEAFF
CDR3 DNA: TGTGCCAGCAGTACGTACCGGGACATTCTCGCTGAAGCTTTCTTT
D gene: .
clone size: few
J gene: TRBJ1-1
V gene: TRBV27

CDR3 protein: CASSLQVVTDTQYF
CDR3 DNA: TGTGCCAGCAGCTTACAGGTCGTCACAGATACGCAGTATTTT
D gene: .
clone size: many
J gene: TRBJ2-3
V gene: TRBV7-9

CDR3 protein: CATSRPPNIGTGELFF
CDR3 DNA: TGTGCCACCAGCAGACCCCCAAATATCGGCACCGGGGAGCTGTTTTTT
D gene: .
clone size: .
J gene: TRBJ2-2
V gene: TRBV15

CDR3 protein: CASGGVNTGELFF
CDR3 DNA: TGTGCCAGCGGGGGCGTTAACACCGGGGAGCTGTTTTTT
D gene: .
clone size: many
J gene: TRBJ2-2
V gene: TRBV7-6

CDR3 protein: CASSLDRDWEQYF
CDR3 DNA: TGTGCCAGCAGCTTAGACAGGGATTGGGAGCAGTACTTC
D gene: .
clone size: few
J gene: TRBJ2-7
V gene: TRBV7-9

CDR3 protein: CASSRQTSGRGEQYF
CDR3 DNA: TGTGCCAGCAGCCGGCAGACTAGCGGGAGAGGAGAGCAGTACTTC
D gene: TRBD2
clone size: many
J gene: TRBJ2-7
V gene: TRBV3-1

CDR3 protein: CASSHSDSQKEAFF
CDR3 DNA: TGCGCCAGCAGCCATTCGGACAGTCAAAAAGAAGCTTTCTTT
D gene: .
clone size: many
J gene: TRBJ1-1
V gene: TRBV5-1

CDR3 protein: CSVERASDAWLEGEQFF
CDR3 DNA: TGCAGCGTTGAGAGGGCATCCGACGCCTGGCTGGAAGGTGAGCAGTTCTTC
D gene: .
clone size: few
J gene: TRBJ2-1
V gene: TRBV29-1

CDR3 protein: CASSLTTNEQFF
CDR3 DNA: TGTGCCAGCAGCCTTACGACTAATGAGCAGTTCTTC
D gene: .
clone size: few
J gene: TRBJ2-1
V gene: TRBV6-1

CDR3 protein: CASNAQGRSPLHF
CDR3 DNA: TGCGCCAGCAATGCACAGGGCCGGTCACCCCTCCACTTT
D gene: .
clone size: few
J gene: TRBJ1-6
V gene: TRBV10-2

CDR3 protein: CASSFPGTGVQETQYF
CDR3 DNA: TGTGCCAGCAGTTTCCCCGGGACAGGAGTACAAGAGACCCAGTACTTC
D gene: TRBD1
clone size: many
J gene: TRBJ2-5
V gene: TRBV28

CDR3 protein: CASSQDISRNEQFF
CDR3 DNA: TGCGCCAGCAGCCAAGATATATCGAGAAATGAGCAGTTCTTC
D gene: .
clone size: many
J gene: TRBJ2-1
V gene: TRBV5-1

CDR3 protein: CASSGGGEQFF
CDR3 DNA: TGCGCCAGCAGTGGAGGAGGTGAGCAGTTCTTC
D gene: .
clone size: .
J gene: TRBJ2-1
V gene: TRBV10-1

CDR3 protein: CSAREIDRGMRGYTF
CDR3 DNA: TGCAGTGCTAGAGAAATCGACAGGGGGATGCGTGGCTACACCTTC
D gene: TRBD1
clone size: .
J gene: TRBJ1-2
V gene: TRBV20-1

CDR3 protein: CASSMGRYSTDTQYF
CDR3 DNA: TGTGCCAGCAGTATGGGACGGTATAGCACAGATACGCAGTATTTT
D gene: .
clone size: many
J gene: TRBJ2-3
V gene: TRBV6-1

CDR3 protein: CASSLERDRGSLHYGYTF
CDR3 DNA: TGTGCCAGCAGCTTAGAGCGGGACAGGGGGTCCCTTCACTATGGCTACACCTTC
D gene: TRBD1
clone size: many
J gene: TRBJ1-2
V gene: TRBV7-8

CDR3 protein: CASSLASRPNSYEQYF
CDR3 DNA: TGTGCCAGCAGCTTGGCTAGCAGACCGAATTCCTACGAGCAGTACTTC
D gene: .
clone size: many
J gene: TRBJ2-7
V gene: TRBV5-6

CDR3 protein: CASSLEGDPTEAFF
CDR3 DNA: TGCGCCAGCAGCTTGGAGGGGGACCCCACTGAAGCTTTCTTT
D gene: .
clone size: .
J gene: TRBJ1-1
V gene: TRBV5-1

CDR3 protein: CASSSGHENTEAFF
CDR3 DNA: TGTGCCAGCAGTTCGGGACACGAGAACACTGAAGCTTTCTTT
D gene: .
clone size: many
J gene: TRBJ1-1
V gene: TRBV28

CDR3 protein: CASSLSTQGQHF
CDR3 DNA: TGTGCCAGCAGTTTATCTACACAGGGTCAACATTTT
D gene: .
clone size: many
J gene: TRBJ1-5
V gene: TRBV28

CDR3 protein: CASSLQVANTEAFF
CDR3 DNA: TGTGCCAGCAGCCTCCAGGTAGCGAACACTGAAGCTTTCTTT
D gene: .
clone size: .
J gene: TRBJ1-1
V gene: TRBV11-3

CDR3 protein: CSASLVRVNEQFF
CDR3 DNA: TGCAGTGCTAGCTTGGTTCGGGTTAATGAGCAGTTCTTC
D gene: .
clone size: .
J gene: TRBJ2-1
V gene: TRBV20-1

CDR3 protein: CASSLVDRRAQPQHF
CDR3 DNA: TGTGCCAGCAGCTTAGTTGATCGCAGGGCTCAGCCCCAGCATTTT
D gene: .
clone size: .
J gene: TRBJ1-5
V gene: TRBV7-8

CDR3 protein: CATSRDQDEETQYF
CDR3 DNA: TGTGCCACCAGCAGAGATCAGGATGAAGAGACCCAGTACTTC
D gene: .
clone size: few
J gene: TRBJ2-5
V gene: TRBV15

CDR3 protein: CASSRTTQKADTQYF
CDR3 DNA: TGTGCCAGCAGTCGGACGACGCAAAAAGCGGATACGCAGTATTTT
D gene: .
clone size: many
J gene: TRBJ2-3
V gene: TRBV6-2/TRBV6-3

CDR3 protein: CATQSANYGYTF
CDR3 DNA: TGTGCCACCCAATCAGCTAACTATGGCTACACCTTC
D gene: .
clone size: .
J gene: TRBJ1-2
V gene: TRBV6-2/TRBV6-3

CDR3 protein: CASSLGAEKAFF
CDR3 DNA: TGTGCCAGCAGTTTAGGGGCGGAAAAAGCTTTCTTT
D gene: .
clone size: few
J gene: TRBJ1-1
V gene: TRBV12-3/TRBV12-4

CDR3 protein: CATSAAVGYQAFF
CDR3 DNA: TGTGCCACCAGTGCCGCGGTAGGATACCAAGCTTTCTTT
D gene: .
clone size: many
J gene: TRBJ1-1
V gene: TRBV24-1

CDR3 protein: CSARDRGLRGWNQPQHF
CDR3 DNA: TGCAGTGCTAGAGATCGGGGATTACGGGGGTGGAATCAGCCCCAGCATTTT
D gene: .
clone size: few
J gene: TRBJ1-5
V gene: TRBV20-1

CDR3 protein: CASSFRDTLGNTEAFF
CDR3 DNA: TGTGCCAGTAGTTTCCGGGACACTTTAGGGAACACTGAAGCTTTCTTT
D gene: .
clone size: many
J gene: TRBJ1-1
V gene: TRBV19

CDR3 protein: CASSYLRGRNNEQFF
CDR3 DNA: TGTGCCAGCAGTTACTTGCGAGGTCGAAACAATGAGCAGTTCTTC
D gene: .
clone size: .
J gene: TRBJ2-1
V gene: TRBV6-2/TRBV6-3

CDR3 protein: CASSEGRGGTAQETQYF
CDR3 DNA: TGTGCCAGCAGTGAAGGAAGGGGGGGGACAGCCCAAGAGACCCAGTACTTC
D gene: .
clone size: few
J gene: TRBJ2-5
V gene: TRBV6-1

CDR3 protein: CSARVMTRNYEQYF
CDR3 DNA: TGCAGTGCTAGGGTGATGACTAGAAACTACGAGCAGTACTTC
D gene: .
clone size: few
J gene: TRBJ2-7
V gene: TRBV20-1

CDR3 protein: CASSFSGRSLGEQYF
CDR3 DNA: TGTGCCAGCAGCTTTAGCGGGAGAAGTCTTGGCGAGCAGTACTTC
D gene: TRBD2
clone size: .
J gene: TRBJ2-7
V gene: TRBV7-9

CDR3 protein: CASSLQTGGANTEAFF
CDR3 DNA: TGTGCCAGCAGCCTTCAAACGGGGGGGGCGAACACTGAAGCTTTCTTT
D gene: .
clone size: many
J gene: TRBJ1-1
V gene: TRBV11-2

CDR3 protein: CASSLRDRGAGNQPQHF
CDR3 DNA: TGTGCCAGCAGCCTCCGGGACAGGGGCGCAGGCAATCAGCCCCAGCATTTT
D gene: TRBD1
clone size: .
J gene: TRBJ1-5
V gene: TRBV28

CDR3 protein: CASSPRGGSGYDEQFF
CDR3 DNA: TGTGCCAGCAGCCCTAGGGGGGGTAGCGGCTACGATGAGCAGTTCTTC
D gene: .
clone size: .
J gene: TRBJ2-1
V gene: TRBV9

CDR3 protein: CATQQGRNTEAFF
CDR3 DNA: TGCGCCACTCAACAGGGACGAAACACTGAAGCTTTCTTT
D gene: .
clone size: few
J gene: TRBJ1-1
V gene: TRBV10-1